The source of this TCR beta chain is a study of blood T cell repertoires in COVID-19. Produced via immunoSEQ multiplex PCR; TCRdb's table is partial and in-frame only. Of some 270,000 clones listed, about 88% are singletons. The CDR3 sequence is 17 residues long. Germline CDR1 SGHDT, CDR2 YYEEEE. Losses at the gene ends were 2 bases for V and 5 bases for J; bases not matched to a gene: 10. The rearrangement links TRBV5-6 to TRBJ2-5; TRBD2 matches at 12 bases. The sequenced sample was PBMCs or T cells enriched from blood (not recorded which). The origin of this receptor is a woman between 45 and 60 years old who had been exposed to COVID-19. CDR3 sequence: CASSFLLAGGPGETQYF. CDR3 coding DNA: TGTGCCAGCAGCTTTTTACTAGCGGGGGGCCCGGGGGAGACCCAGTACTTC.